This T cell receptor beta chain is from a study of cytomegalovirus exposure and HLA in healthy donors (dated by TCRdb to about 2017). Regarding the complete study: An earlier analysis of some 600 of the donors reported about 260 Gb of sequence data and around 120 million unique TCR beta sequences obtained from about 200 million T cells. Roughly 320 gigabases of sequencing data and 75 million to 85 million unique TCR sequences made up an early release that covered under 750 HLA-typed donors. Of the 300 to 450 genotyped donors, approximately 80% fell in the genetic ancestry cluster associated with self-reported Caucasian donors. The study aimed to test whether signatures of past pathogen exposure could be identified by cataloging public T cell receptors. The study used immunosequencing to profile the T cell repertoires of 666 subjects and linked those repertoires to cytomegalovirus serostatus. Besides the first cohort of roughly 700 subjects, a separate validation cohort made up of roughly 130 different subjects was used. High-throughput TCR immunosequencing, statistical association of individual TCRs with disease status, and machine learning were combined to predict cytomegalovirus infection status. A later analysis re-analyzed previously published TCR beta repertoires from roughly 630 donors and added high-resolution HLA genotyping to study TCR occurrence patterns. The later analysis used no new phenotypic data to find candidate immune exposures, relying instead on TCR beta sequences and their occurrence across donors. An earlier analysis of approximately 500 of the donors applied high-throughput TCR beta sequencing to assess whether each TCR beta V gene segment acted as functional or pseudogenic. Alongside the repertoire data, information on donor age, sex, ethnicity and CMV serostatus was compiled. A later genetic analysis used genome-wide SNP genotypes for 398 of the 666 donors, treating that subset as a discovery cohort. Every repertoire in the discovery cohort had been generated on one and the same sequencing platform. HLA typing covered class I and class II loci at four-digit resolution. Typing coverage varied by locus: roughly 629-640 donors for A, B, C, DRB1 and DQB1; roughly 510 for DQA1; around 610 for DPA1; fewer than 480 for DPB1. Because of strong linkage in the cohort, roughly five DR-DQ haplotypes were treated as single units for association and clustering. On average, around 240,000 unique TCR beta nucleotide sequences were sequenced per donor among some 420 genotyped donors of the cohort, with roughly a sixth of those sequences being non-productive. Study-level results and caveats: A later genetic analysis associated a missense DCLRE1C variant with V-gene and J-gene trimming of TCR beta chains, and an independent cohort replicated the association. A cluster of highly shared sequence variants was judged likely to be a technical artifact of the sequencing pipeline. A total of 150 or so TCR beta chains were listed by the study as associated with cytomegalovirus. The 87-base-pair reads could not distinguish some IMGT-functional V segments, including TRBV6-2 and TRBV6-3, so those segments were excluded. Compared with equally common non-associated chains, HLA-associated TCR beta chains in a later analysis were more clonally expanded and had lower generation probabilities. Most CMV-associated TCR beta chains appeared to be HLA-restricted in a later analysis, and the HLA associations seemed to be driven largely by CMV exposure. A later analysis reported that several top co-occurrence clusters appeared linked to parvovirus B19, influenza, CMV and Epstein-Barr virus. For the cohort, immune exposure information was limited to CMV serostatus. According to a later genetic analysis, donors in an Asian-associated ancestry cluster had fewer N-insertions in productive TCRs than the approximately 700-donor mean. In a later analysis, the rate of TCR association differed among HLA loci, with DRB1 alleles having the most associated TCRs and HLA-C alleles having the fewest. Presence/absence analyses assumed roughly uniform sequencing depth across donors, an assumption that may not hold. In vitro tests confirmed that three of the cytomegalovirus-associated TCR beta chains recognize cytomegalovirus antigens. When HLA alleles, especially DR and DQ, strongly co-occurred, attributing TCR associations to individual alleles was difficult. According to the authors, the approach could potentially be generalized to other disease states and immunological phenotypes. Linkage disequilibrium might explain the correlated functional status among segregating V segments, but an unknown experimental factor could not be ruled out. Only TCR beta chains were sequenced in this cohort, and the absence of alpha or paired-chain data limited detectable features. A further reported finding was that TCR beta sequences accurately predicted the HLA-A and HLA-B alleles for most subjects in the first cohort. A later analysis associated about 18,000 TCR beta sequences with specific HLA alleles at a false discovery rate of 0.05. Most TCR sequences were observed very rarely across donors, whereas some public TCRs were present in many individuals. Because some donors lacked HLA typing at each locus, the association tests relied only on the typed subset. The classifier was reported to diagnose cytomegalovirus status with high specificity and sensitivity in both the original and validation cohorts. In an earlier analysis of roughly 500 of the donors, most TCR beta V segments appeared in productive rearrangements about 87% or about 30% of the time, broadly matching IMGT annotations. The earlier analysis of almost 600 of the donors excluded roughly 16 rarely observed V segments, including chromosome 9 orphons, because counts were too low.

With respect to this clone: The antigen this receptor binds is unknown. No qualities accompany the bases; no much larger clone lies one base away.

Clipping removes 7 bases from V and 3 bases from J, with 5 as the unmatched junction base count. The CDR3 has 13 amino acids, counting the end cysteine and phenylalanine. Of the read, only the CDR3 DNA is kept; its 39 bases are in frame from base 1. The germline V gene sets CDR1 to ENHRY and CDR2 to SYGVKD. The cohort comprised 550 to 700 healthy bone marrow donors. At the time of sampling, all cohort members were nominally healthy, though unrecorded immune exposures were likely present. The donor tested CMV seropositive and was one of the 289 seropositive cohort members. A peripheral blood sample was collected from each donor, and TCR beta sequencing was performed on peripheral blood mononuclear cells. Genomic DNA was extracted from the blood cell samples with the Qiagen DNeasy Blood Extraction Kit. The library was prepared using the immunoSEQ multiplex PCR assay. A mixture of 60 forward primers for TCR Vbeta segments and 13 reverse primers for TCR Jbeta segments was used in the multiplex PCR. A multiplex PCR assay on genomic DNA amplified the CDR3 region of rearranged TCR beta genes. On the Illumina HiSeq System, the amplified TCR beta libraries were sequenced as 87-base-pair reads. From the authors' description of their analysis: A later analysis counted about 82 million unique TCR beta chains across the 650 to 700 repertoires, and 10 million to 12 million of these chains were shared by at least two donors. Raw reads were error-corrected and collapsed into unique sequences by a nearest-neighbor algorithm in which closely related sequences were merged to remove PCR and sequencing errors. Alignment of CDR3 sequences to IMGT reference sequences was used to assign V, D and J gene segments. For a sequence to be retained, a match of at least six nucleotides to both a V gene segment and a J gene segment was required. A rearrangement counted as productive if the CDR3 had no stop codons and remained in frame with V and J, and every other rearrangement counted as non-productive. CDR3 was defined by IMGT convention, running from the second conserved V-encoded cysteine to the conserved J-encoded phenylalanine. Sequences without an unambiguous match to a single V gene segment were excluded from the earlier analysis of a few hundred of the donors. An earlier analysis of some 500 of the donors classified V segments as functional when productive rearrangements were above 56.7% and as segregating when the standard deviation between donors was above 5%. A statistical classification framework was developed to diagnose cytomegalovirus status using the catalog of TCR beta chain sequences. In a later analysis, TCR nucleotide sequences were compared against IMGT/GENE-DB human TR gene sequences so that V and J genes could be assigned. Using the TCRdist pipeline, a later analysis assigned CDR3 sequences along with most-parsimonious VDJ recombination scenarios. In a later analysis, every TCR beta chain was defined by the combination of its CDR3 amino acid sequence and its V-gene family, and reads without a unique V-gene family were dropped. A later analysis removed 450 to 600 highly shared, low-generation-probability nucleotide sequences to deal with suspected cross-contamination and a sequencing artifact. For each public chain, a later analysis derived a clonal expansion index from normalized ranks of inferred template counts within each repertoire. Generation probabilities in a later analysis came from a VDJ recombination model fitted to out-of-frame rearrangements, and those results were checked against IGoR. A later analysis scored TCR-TCR, TCR-HLA and TCR-CMV co-occurrence with hypergeometric tests, applying a repertoire-size bias correction to TCR pairs. To estimate false discovery rates, a later analysis permuted the HLA or CMV assignments 20 times. A later analysis grouped co-occurring TCRs with DBSCAN, adding TCRdist sequence similarity when clustering within HLA-allele-positive subsets. For co-occurrence clustering, repertoires with fewer than 30,000 or more than 120,000 public chains were excluded, along with a handful of repertoires with anomalous nucleotide sharing. Held by TCRdb, this immuneACCESS table contains in-frame sequences only and omits some clones. Under half of the omission traces to an unresolved V gene where checked; the cause of the rest is unknown. That table is the source of V, J and clone size, and D and trimming were worked out from the DNA. This sample lists about 120,000 clones; 65% to 85% were detected once. The ten top clones hold 15% to 20% of the sample.

The sequence came from a man in his fifties in good health and CMV-seropositive. Sequencing input: PBMCs. The sequence joins TRBV10-3 to TRBJ2-5, and TRBD1 matches 7 of the central bases. The CDR3 loop reads CAIKRQGEETQYF. The DNA is as follows: TGTGCCATCAAGAGACAGGGAGAAGAGACCCAGTACTTC.